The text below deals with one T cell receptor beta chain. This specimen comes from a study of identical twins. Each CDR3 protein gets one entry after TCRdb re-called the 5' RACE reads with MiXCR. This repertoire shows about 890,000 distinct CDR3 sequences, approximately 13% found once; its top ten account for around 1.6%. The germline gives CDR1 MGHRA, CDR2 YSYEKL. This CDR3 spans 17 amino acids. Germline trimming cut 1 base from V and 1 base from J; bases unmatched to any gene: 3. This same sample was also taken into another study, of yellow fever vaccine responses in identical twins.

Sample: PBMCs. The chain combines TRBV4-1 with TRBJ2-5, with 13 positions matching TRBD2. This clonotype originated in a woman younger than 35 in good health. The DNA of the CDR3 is TGCGCCAGCAGCCAAGCCCGGACTAGCGGGGGCCAAGAGACCCAGTACTTC. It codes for CASSQARTSGGQETQYF.